The 30 T cell receptor beta chains given below trace back to one sample, sequenced in a study of shared clonotypes between healthy human individuals. Data came from immunoSEQ multiplex PCR; TCRdb stores just in-frame clones and leaves some out. The sample holds roughly 2.5 million clones; more than 90% are singletons and the top ten take over 0.12%. Sequencing was performed on naive CD4+ T cells sorted from blood. Sample subset: CD45RA+ positively selected. These receptors originate from a man aged 18-30 years in good health.

This chain connects TRBV6-1 to TRBJ2-2; D perhaps matches TRBD2 (5 bases). Germline V gene sequence: CDR1 MNHNS, CDR2 SASEGT. The CDR3 totals 14 residues. V was trimmed by 8 bases and J by 7 bases, leaving 17 bases between them. CDR3 region: CASGGADQLGELFF. The DNA for the CDR3 is TGTGCCAGCGGAGGAGCGGATCAGCTCGGGGAGCTGTTTTTT.

This chain uses TRBV5-6 with TRBJ2-3; no clear D gene. The CDR3 loop spans 13 amino acids. Trimming took 0 bases from V and 4 from J, leaving 6 bases between them. From germline, CDR1 is SGHDT and CDR2 YYEEEE. Written as DNA, the CDR3 is TGTGCCAGCAGCTTGGTGGGTTCAGATACGCAGTATTTT. Amino acid sequence: CASSLVGSDTQYF.

This rearrangement joins TRBV7-8 to TRBJ1-1; possibly TRBD1 for D (5 bases). Trimming shortened V by 8 bases and J by 5 bases, and 15 bases separated the two germline ends. The CDR3 consists of 13 residues. Germline CDR1 SGHVS, CDR2 FQNEAQ. The CDR3 loop reads CASFDGGWTEAFF. The CDR3 bases are TGTGCCAGCTTCGACGGGGGGTGGACTGAAGCTTTCTTT.

The CDR3 region is CASSLVLGDRGIEQYF. The CDR3 DNA reads as TGTGCCAGCAGCTTAGTATTAGGGGACAGGGGTATAGAGCAGTACTTC. This chain uses TRBV11-2 with TRBJ2-7, with 10 bases fitting TRBD1. Germline CDR1 SGHAT, CDR2 FQNNGV. The CDR3 is 16 amino acids. V was pared by 1 base and J by 7 bases, with 10 bases of the junction left unmatched.

This clone was counted a few times. V and J are TRBV10-3 and TRBJ1-1; 9 bases map to TRBD1. Looked up from germline, CDR1 is ENHRY and CDR2 is SYGVKD. The V gene end was trimmed by 6 bases and the J gene end by 3 bases; junction bases not matched to a gene: 11. The CDR3 loop spans 16 amino acids. The CDR3: CAIRLTGTGSDTEAFF. In DNA, the CDR3 is TGTGCCATCAGACTAACCGGGACAGGGTCTGACACTGAAGCTTTCTTT.

The genes are TRBV27 and TRBJ1-2; unclear D gene. Germline V gives CDR1 MNHEY, CDR2 SMNVEV (reference sequence). Trimming took off 2 bases at V and 4 bases at J, with 11 bases between the two ends. The CDR3 runs 14 residues. The CDR3 reads CASSLTGQTYGYTF. The CDR3 coding sequence is TGTGCCAGCAGTTTAACTGGGCAGACCTATGGCTACACCTTC.

This chain joins TRBV6-1 and TRBJ2-2; D ambiguous. Trimming took off 2 bases at V and 0 bases at J, with 7 bases between the two ends. In germline, CDR1 is MNHNS, CDR2 SASEGT. This CDR3 contains 15 residues. Here the CDR3 reads CASSEYGTNTGELFF. CDR3 in DNA: TGTGCCAGCAGTGAATACGGTACGAACACCGGGGAGCTGTTTTTT.

The rearrangement joins TRBV18 to TRBJ2-5, with TRBD1 as a possible D gene (6 bases). Germline-derived CDR1 and CDR2 are KGHSH and LQKENI. CDR3 length: 15 residues. V gave up 6 bases and J gave up 2 bases, with 16 bases separating them. CDR3 bases: TGTGCCAGCTCCCTCGGGCCCGGACAGCAAGAGACCCAGTACTTC. The encoded protein is CASSLGPGQQETQYF.

The table lists this clone with a few counts. The CDR3 protein is CASSLGTDIEKLFF. Written as DNA, the CDR3 is TGTGCCAGCAGCCTCGGGACAGACATTGAAAAACTGTTTTTT. V and J are TRBV9 and TRBJ1-4; 7 bases match TRBD1. Germline CDR1 is SGDLS and CDR2 is YYNGEE. The V and J ends lost 4 bases and 7 bases, in that order; junction bases with no gene match: 7. CDR3 length equals 14 residues.

The V and J genes are TRBV30 and TRBJ1-5; D call uncertain. From germline, CDR1 is GTSNPN and CDR2 SVGIG (reference sequence). CDR3 size: 14 residues. V was clipped by 3 bases and J by 5 bases, with 14 bases between them. CDR3 in DNA: TGTGCCTGGAGGGAAAGCGGAGTACATCAGCCCCAGCATTTT. Translated: CAWRESGVHQPQHF.

The count of this clone is one. Other DNA sequences in the sample encode the same CDR3. This CDR3 is CASSLAGSSYEQYF. The CDR3 DNA sequence: TGTGCCAGCAGTTTAGCGGGAAGCTCCTACGAGCAGTACTTC. The V gene is TRBV27, the J gene TRBJ2-7; tentative D call: TRBD2 (6 bases). Germline CDR1 is MNHEY and CDR2 is SMNVEV (reference sequence). Trimming removed 2 bases at V and 0 bases at J, with 8 bases between. This CDR3 has 14 amino acids.

The chain uses TRBV30 and TRBJ2-1; 12 bases are a match to TRBD1. The CDR3 runs 18 residues. CDR1 is GTSNPN and CDR2 is SVGIG in the germline V gene (reference sequence). Trimming removed 0 bases from V and 8 bases from J; junction bases left unmatched: 14. CDR3 DNA: TGTGCCTGGAGTGTACGATTACGGGGACAGGGGGCAGTATATGAGCAGTTCTTC. This translates into CAWSVRLRGQGAVYEQFF.

The chain joins TRBV6-1 to TRBJ1-5; D is perhaps TRBD1 (5 bases). The germline V gene encodes CDR1 MNHNS and CDR2 SASEGT. The CDR3 is 14 residues long. Trimming removed 3 bases from V and 5 bases from J, with 11 bases in between. CDR3 nucleotides: TGTGCCAGCAGTGATATGGGGGGAGATCAGCCCCAGCATTTT. Residues: CASSDMGGDQPQHF.

The rearrangement joins TRBV19 to TRBJ1-1, with TRBD1 matching 7 bases. The germline V gene has CDR1 LNHDA and CDR2 SQIVND (reference sequence). The CDR3 contains 15 residues. The V gene end was trimmed by 4 bases and the J gene end by 4 bases; junction bases not matched to a gene: 9. The CDR3 sequence: CASSNRGRGTTEAFF. For the CDR3, the DNA is TGTGCCAGTAGTAATAGGGGGCGCGGGACCACTGAAGCTTTCTTT.

V and J are TRBV2 and TRBJ2-1; D remains ambiguous. The germline V gene has CDR1 SNHLY and CDR2 FYNNEI. This CDR3 spans 15 amino acids. V shed 3 bases and J shed 7 bases, with 16 bases lying between them. CDR3 coding DNA: TGTGCCAGCAGTGAGGGGTTTAAAGGTTGGAATGAGCAGTTCTTC. This gives the protein CASSEGFKGWNEQFF.

The V call is TRBV5-1, the J call TRBJ1-4; a possible D gene is TRBD1 (5 bases). The CDR3 has 14 residues. With 4 bases removed from V and 2 bases from J, the gap between germline ends came to 9 bases. Germline V gene sequence: CDR1 SGHRS, CDR2 YFSETQ. The CDR3 region has the DNA TGCGCCAGCAGCCAGGGACCCACTAATGAAAAACTGTTTTTT. Its translation: CASSQGPTNEKLFF.

The rearrangement joins TRBV6-5 to TRBJ1-1; 10 bases map to TRBD1. Germline-derived CDR1 and CDR2 are MNHEY and SVGAGI. After removal of 6 bases from V and 8 bases from J, the junction contained 9 bases not matched to a gene. The CDR3 is 14 amino acids. In DNA form, the CDR3 reads TGTGCCAGCAGCGGGGTCGGGACAGGGGCGGAAGCTTTCTTT. It encodes CASSGVGTGAEAFF.

V and J are TRBV7-9 and TRBJ2-1; 7 nucleotides agree with TRBD1. Looked up from germline, CDR1 is SEHNR and CDR2 is FQNEAQ (reference sequence). V gave up 11 bases and J gave up 0 bases; unmatched junction bases: 1. The CDR3 totals 12 residues. In DNA, the CDR3 is TGTGCCGGACAGGTCTCCTACAATGAGCAGTTCTTC. Encoded protein: CAGQVSYNEQFF.

V usage is TRBV19 and J usage is TRBJ1-5, with 8 bases lining up with TRBD1. CDR3 length: 17 residues. V lost 3 bases and J lost 3; bases outside the gene matches: 10. CDR1 and CDR2 from the germline V gene are LNHDA and SQIVND (reference sequence). CDR3 loop: CASSIVRGQSVNQPQHF. DNA of the CDR3: TGTGCCAGTAGTATCGTCAGGGGGCAGAGTGTCAATCAGCCCCAGCATTTT. The full variable domain, with the rest looked up from reference TRBV19 and TRBJ1-5, is DGGITQSPKYLFRKEGQNVTLSCEQNLNHDAMYWYRQDPGQGLRLIYYSQIVNDFQKGDIAEGYSVSREKKESFPLTVTSAQKNPTAFYLCASSIVRGQSVNQPQHFGDGTRLSIL.

This sequence joins TRBV6-1 and TRBJ1-2; D gene ambiguous. The CDR3 is made up of 14 amino acids. Germline V gene lookup returns CDR1 MNHNS and CDR2 SASEGT. Between the trimmed V and J ends, which lost 2 bases and 4 bases, there was a span of 11 bases. CDR3 loop: CASSEPGSRYGYTF. The CDR3 nucleotides read TGTGCCAGCAGTGAACCGGGCTCCCGCTATGGCTACACCTTC.

This clone has only one observation. CDR3: CAWSRSLTGGYGYTF. The CDR3 nucleotides read TGTGCCTGGAGTCGCTCCTTAACAGGGGGGTATGGCTACACCTTC. The V and J genes are TRBV30 and TRBJ1-2; TRBD1 aligns across 8 bases. V trimming: 2 bases; J trimming: 5 bases; junction bases outside the gene matches: 10. The germline V gene encodes CDR1 GTSNPN and CDR2 SVGIG (reference sequence). The CDR3 sequence is 15 residues long.

Notes on this clone: This sample includes further DNA sequences coding for the same CDR3. This sequence joins TRBV19 and TRBJ2-7; D is perhaps TRBD2 (5 bases). V lost 1 base and J lost 3, with 7 bases in between. CDR1 and CDR2 from the germline V gene are LNHDA and SQIVND (reference sequence). The CDR3 loop spans 13 amino acids. CDR3 in DNA: TGTGCCAGTAGTATAGCTCGGGGCTACGAGCAGTACTTC. Amino acids: CASSIARGYEQYF.

On this clone: The identical CDR3 is also encoded by other nucleotide sequences in the sample. The chain uses TRBV30 and TRBJ1-4; D perhaps matches TRBD1 (5 bases). Germline CDR1 is GTSNPN and CDR2 is SVGIG (reference sequence). Trimming removed 2 bases at V and 4 bases at J, with 11 bases between. CDR3 size: 14 residues. The CDR3 region has the DNA TGTGCCTGGAGTACTGGGACCGGTAATGAAAAACTGTTTTTT. It is translated as CAWSTGTGNEKLFF.

This sequence joins TRBV7-3 and TRBJ2-1, with TRBD2 matching 11 bases. V shed 5 bases, J shed 6 bases, and the junction held 3 bases outside the gene matches. This CDR3 is 14 amino acids long. Germline V gene sequence: CDR1 SGHTA, CDR2 FQGTGA. The CDR3 loop reads CASSRGLAGNEQFF. The CDR3 region has the DNA TGTGCCAGCAGCCGAGGACTAGCGGGCAATGAGCAGTTCTTC.

V is TRBV30 and J is TRBJ2-1; possible D gene TRBD2, 5 bases. The CDR3 has 14 amino acids. Germline V gene data show CDR1 as GTSNPN and CDR2 as SVGIG (reference sequence). V was shortened by 2 bases and J by 8 bases, with 16 bases between the two germline ends. The CDR3 reads CAWSPYAWEHEQFF. The DNA for the CDR3 is TGTGCCTGGAGTCCTTACGCCTGGGAGCATGAGCAGTTCTTC.

The genes are TRBV4-1 and TRBJ2-2; D is undetermined. The V end was cut by 1 base, the J end by 0 bases, with 12 bases between. Germline loops: CDR1 MGHRA, CDR2 YSYEKL. The CDR3 loop spans 17 amino acids. The CDR3 DNA follows: TGCGCCAGCAGCCAAGTGGGAAGAAACGCGAACACCGGGGAGCTGTTTTTT. Its protein product is CASSQVGRNANTGELFF.

The chain combines TRBV7-3 with TRBJ2-2, with TRBD1 matching over 10 bases. Trimming at V came to 6 bases and at J to 4 bases, leaving 8 bases not matched to a gene. This CDR3 comprises 16 residues. CDR1 is SGHTA, CDR2 FQGTGA, per germline. CDR3 loop: CASSPGTGAGTGELFF. The CDR3 bases are TGTGCCAGCAGTCCCGGGACAGGGGCCGGCACCGGGGAGCTGTTTTTT.

The chain carries TRBV18 and TRBJ2-5; the match to TRBD2 covers 11 bases. Germline CDR1 reads KGHSH; CDR2 reads LQKENI. V trimming: 2 bases; J trimming: 4 bases; junction bases outside the gene matches: 6. The CDR3 has 16 amino acids. This CDR3 reads CASSPGIGTSGETQYF. DNA for the CDR3: TGTGCCAGCTCACCAGGGATCGGGACTAGCGGAGAGACCCAGTACTTC.

This rearrangement joins TRBV7-8 to TRBJ2-2; D is undetermined. The V and J ends lost 4 bases and 7 bases respectively, with 7 bases between them. The CDR3 length is 12 residues. Germline CDR1 is SGHVS and CDR2 is FQNEAQ. The CDR3 here is CASSSFDGELFF. Written as DNA, the CDR3 is TGTGCCAGCAGCTCGTTCGACGGGGAGCTGTTTTTT.

The gene calls are TRBV6-5 and TRBJ2-7; 9 positions match TRBD1. CDR1 is MNHEY and CDR2 is SVGAGI in the germline V gene. V trimming: 5 bases; J trimming: 4 bases; junction bases outside the gene matches: 9. The CDR3 runs 15 residues. The CDR3 region has the DNA TGTGCCAGCAGTCAGGTCGGGACAGGGCCGTACGAGCAGTACTTC. Residues: CASSQVGTGPYEQYF.